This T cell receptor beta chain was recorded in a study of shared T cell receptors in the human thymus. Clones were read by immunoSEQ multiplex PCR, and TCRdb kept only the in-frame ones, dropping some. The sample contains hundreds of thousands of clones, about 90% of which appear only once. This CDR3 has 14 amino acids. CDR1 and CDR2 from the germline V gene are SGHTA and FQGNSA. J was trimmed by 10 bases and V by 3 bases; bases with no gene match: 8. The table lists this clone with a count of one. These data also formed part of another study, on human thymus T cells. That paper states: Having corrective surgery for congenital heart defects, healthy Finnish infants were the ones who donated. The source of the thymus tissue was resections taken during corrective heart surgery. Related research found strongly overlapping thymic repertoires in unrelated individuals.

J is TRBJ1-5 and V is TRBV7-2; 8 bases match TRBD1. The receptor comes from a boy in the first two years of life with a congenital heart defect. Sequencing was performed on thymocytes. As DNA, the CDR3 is TGTGCCAGCAGCTTGGGACAGGACAATCGTCCCCAGCATTTT. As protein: CASSLGQDNRPQHF.